This entry lists 23 T cell receptor beta chains sequenced from one sample in a study of neurological immune-mediated disorders. Indicated time point: longitudinal time-point 2. Each CDR3 protein is one row after TCRdb ran MiXCR on the 5' RACE reads. The sample consists of some 87,000 distinct CDR3 sequences, 5% to 6.5% of them appearing once. The sequencing sample was made of PBMCs. The receptor set was obtained from a woman aged 60-75 years with multiple sclerosis.

This clonotype was observed many times. The chain is built from TRBV12-3 or TRBV12-4 and TRBJ1-1, with TRBD1 matching over 7 bases. The CDR3 has 13 residues. The J segment lost 0 bases and the V segment lost 8 bases, leaving 3 bases of the junction unmatched. DNA of the CDR3: TGTGCCAGCGGCGGACAGGTGAACACTGAAGCTTTCTTT. The encoded protein is CASGGQVNTEAFF.

The table lists this clonotype with a few counts. The J gene is TRBJ2-3, the V gene TRBV5-1, with TRBD2 identical over 12 bases. CDR1 is SGHRS and CDR2 is YFSETQ in the germline V gene. CDR3 length: 15 residues. The J segment lost 5 bases and the V segment lost 4 bases, leaving 5 bases of the junction unmatched. CDR3 nucleotides: TGCGCCAGCAGCCCGACTAGCGGGGGTGGAGATACGCAGTATTTT. This codes for CASSPTSGGGDTQYF.

This clonotype was seen ten or more times. The rearrangement links TRBV6-5 to TRBJ1-5, with a weak D call TRBD1 (6 bases). Germline loops: CDR1 MNHEY, CDR2 SVGAGI. Trimming cost V 8 bases and J 6 bases, with 20 bases left between them. This CDR3 is built from 15 residues. The CDR3 coding sequence is TGTGCCAGCTCAGCCGAACAGGGATTTCTTCAGCCCCAGCATTTT. Amino acids: CASSAEQGFLQPQHF.

This clonotype appeared many times. V and J are TRBV5-1 and TRBJ2-3; D might be TRBD1 (6 bases). This CDR3 is 12 amino acids long. Trimming cost V 4 bases and J 8 bases, with 11 bases left between them. Germline CDR1 reads SGHRS; CDR2 reads YFSETQ. CDR3 loop: CASSDRTTTQYF. As DNA, the CDR3 is TGCGCCAGCAGCGACAGGACCACTACGCAGTATTTT.

CDR3 sequence reads: CASSQGALTPEAFF. The CDR3 DNA sequence: TGTGCCAGCAGCCAGGGCGCCTTGACCCCTGAAGCTTTCTTT. The rearrangement uses TRBV7-9 and TRBJ1-1; tentatively, D is TRBD1 (5 bases). V lost 5 bases to trimming and J lost 6 bases, with 16 bases between them. The CDR3 extends over 14 amino acids. Germline V gene data show CDR1 as SEHNR and CDR2 as FQNEAQ (reference sequence). The whole variable domain, remainder taken from reference TRBV7-9 and TRBJ1-1, is DTGVSQNPRHKITKRGQNVTFRCDPISEHNRLYWYRQTLGQGPEFLTYFQNEAQLEKSRLLSDRFSAERPKGSFSTLEIQRTEQGDSAMYLCASSQGALTPEAFFGQGTRLTVV.

Ten or more counts support this clonotype. The chain links TRBV12-3 or TRBV12-4 to TRBJ1-5; 8 bases align to TRBD1. Trimming removed 4 bases from V and 2 bases from J; junction bases left unmatched: 7. The CDR3 extends over 16 amino acids. In DNA, the CDR3 is TGTGCCAGCAGTTCCCAGGGGGCGCTTGGCAATCAGCCCCAGCATTTT. It yields the protein CASSSQGALGNQPQHF.

The sample holds many counts of this clonotype. This chain joins TRBV7-9 and TRBJ2-4; 7 bases align to TRBD1. This CDR3 comprises 16 residues. V dropped 3 bases and J dropped 7; count of bases not matched to a gene: 12. CDR1 is SEHNR, CDR2 FQNEAQ, per germline (reference sequence). The CDR3 here is CASSFLVTGSLNIQYF. The CDR3 region has the DNA TGTGCCAGCAGCTTCCTGGTGACAGGGAGTTTGAACATTCAGTACTTC.

The chain couples TRBV12-3 or TRBV12-4 to TRBJ2-1; D remains unclear. The V gene lost 6 bases and the J gene lost 5 bases, with 11 bases spanning the gap. This CDR3 region has 13 residues. Here the CDR3 reads CASRHGPNNEQFF. CDR3 in DNA: TGTGCCAGCAGACACGGACCGAACAATGAGCAGTTCTTC.

The gene calls are TRBV14 and TRBJ1-2, with D possibly TRBD1 on 6 matching bases. The CDR3 length is 13 residues. CDR1 and CDR2 from the germline V gene are SGHDN and FVKESK. The V end was cut by 1 base, the J end by 7 bases, with 10 bases between. In nucleotides, the CDR3 is TGTGCCAGCAGCCAAGGGACAGTTTTTGGCTACACCTTC. It codes for CASSQGTVFGYTF. The full variable domain, with the rest looked up from reference TRBV14 and TRBJ1-2, is EAGVTQFPSHSVIEKGQTVTLRCDPISGHDNLYWYRRVMGKEIKFLLHFVKESKQDESGMPNNRFLAERTGGTYSTLKVQPAELEDSGVYFCASSQGTVFGYTFGSGTRLTVV.

This clonotype was observed at least ten times. The chain has TRBV20-1 and TRBJ2-1; possibly TRBD1 for D (6 bases). Germline CDR1 and CDR2: DFQATT and SNEGSKA (reference sequence). The CDR3 consists of 13 residues. The V and J ends lost 3 bases and 4 bases respectively, with 10 bases between them. CDR3 DNA: TGCAGTGCTAGGGGGGCCACTTACAATGAGCAGTTCTTC. It encodes CSARGATYNEQFF.

In its sample, this clonotype was seen a few times. The CDR3 region is CASSYSRDRYYEQYF. The DNA for the CDR3 is TGTGCCAGCAGTTACTCGAGGGACAGGTACTACGAGCAGTACTTC. The J gene is TRBJ2-7, the V gene TRBV6-5, with TRBD1 matching over 8 bases. This CDR3 has 15 residues. The ends lost 0 bases at V and 3 bases at J; junction bases unmatched: 4. The V gene's germline CDR1 is MNHEY and CDR2 SVGAGI.

This clonotype was counted many times. V and J are TRBV5-1 and TRBJ2-3; TRBD1 or TRBD2 may be the D gene (5 bases each). The V end lost 0 bases, the J end lost 1 base, and 9 bases lay between the germline ends. The germline V gene encodes CDR1 SGHRS and CDR2 YFSETQ. The CDR3 is 15 residues long. The CDR3 bases are TGCGCCAGCAGCTTGGGCCCGGGACGCACAGATACGCAGTATTTT. This gives the protein CASSLGPGRTDTQYF.

This clonotype appeared a few times. The V and J genes are TRBV14 and TRBJ2-7; a possible D gene is TRBD1 (5 bases). Germline-derived CDR1 and CDR2 are SGHDN and FVKESK. This CDR3 contains 15 residues. V lost 6 bases to trimming and J lost 7 bases, with 22 bases between them. This chain's CDR3 is CASSQTGQGSKEQYF. CDR3 bases: TGTGCCAGCAGTCAGACGGGTCAGGGATCGAAGGAGCAGTACTTC.

This clonotype showed up many times. This sequence joins TRBV20-1 and TRBJ2-7; the D gene is possibly TRBD2 (5 bases). Germline V gene lookup returns CDR1 DFQATT and CDR2 SNEGSKA (reference sequence). V gave up 3 bases and J gave up 3 bases, with 18 bases separating them. The length of the CDR3 is 15 residues. CDR3: CSARAASHGGYEQYF. CDR3 DNA sequence: TGCAGTGCTAGGGCCGCTAGCCACGGCGGCTACGAGCAGTACTTC.

There are many counts of this clonotype. The V gene is TRBV7-9, the J gene TRBJ1-2, with 9 bases fitting TRBD1. This CDR3 has 17 amino acids. With V trimmed by 2 bases and J by 4 bases, 11 bases remained unmatched. Per germline, CDR1 SEHNR and CDR2 FQNEAQ (reference sequence). For the CDR3, the DNA is TGTGCCAGCAGCTTAACTCTTCGACAGGGGGATAGCTATGGCTACACCTTC. Translation gives CASSLTLRQGDSYGYTF.

This clonotype turned up a few times. The gene calls are TRBV18 and TRBJ2-6; D unresolved. The CDR3 consists of 14 residues. V lost 11 bases and J lost 0, with 11 bases in between. Germline CDR1 is KGHSH and CDR2 is LQKENI. The CDR3 DNA follows: TGTGCCGGATCTACGAGCTCTGGGGCCAACGTCCTGACTTTC. Residues: CAGSTSSGANVLTF.

This clonotype was counted many times. The chain recombines TRBV5-1 with TRBJ1-2; 7 nucleotides line up with TRBD1. The trim removed 4 bases at V and 4 bases at J, leaving 19 bases unmatched. The CDR3 spans 18 residues. Germline loops: CDR1 SGHRS, CDR2 YFSETQ. The CDR3 DNA sequence: TGCGCCAGCAGCCCAGACTTAACAGGGGCCGAGAGAGGCTATGGCTACACCTTC. It yields the protein CASSPDLTGAERGYGYTF.

At least ten counts were recorded for this clonotype. This chain uses TRBV28 with TRBJ1-1; D might be TRBD1 (5 bases). Germline loops: CDR1 MDHEN, CDR2 SYDVKM. The CDR3 totals 15 residues. V was pared by 5 bases and J by 8 bases, with 21 bases between. The CDR3 loop is CASSSHTSGSSEAFF. Written as DNA, the CDR3 is TGTGCCAGCAGTAGCCACACCTCAGGGTCATCGGAAGCTTTCTTT.

This clonotype was seen many times. The DNA of the CDR3 is TGCAGTGCTACCTCGATTGGGAATCTAGCGGGGGCAGAGACCCAGTACTTC. Protein: CSATSIGNLAGAETQYF. The chain carries TRBV20-1 and TRBJ2-5, with 10 bases identical to TRBD2. The J segment lost 4 bases and the V segment lost 4 bases, leaving 15 bases of the junction unmatched. In germline, CDR1 is DFQATT, CDR2 SNEGSKA (reference sequence). The CDR3 is 17 amino acids.

This clonotype appeared many times. The chain recombines TRBV12-3 or TRBV12-4 with TRBJ1-6, with a weak D call TRBD1 (5 bases). CDR3 length equals 14 residues. V was shortened by 7 bases and J by 9 bases, with 16 bases between the two germline ends. CDR3 loop: CASTTDNIISPLHF. The CDR3 DNA reads as TGTGCCAGCACCACGGACAATATCATTTCACCCCTCCACTTT.

This clonotype appeared many times. In nucleotides, the CDR3 is TGTGCCAGCAGTCCGACTGTGCTCAATGAGCAGTTCTTC. It is translated as CASSPTVLNEQFF. The rearrangement joins TRBV28 to TRBJ2-1; D unresolved. Germline loops: CDR1 MDHEN, CDR2 SYDVKM. The CDR3 covers 13 residues. The ends were cut back, 5 bases at V and 6 bases at J, with 11 bases in the middle.

The CDR3 DNA follows: TGCAGTGCCCCGGATCAGGGCGAAAAACTGTTTTTT. It yields the protein CSAPDQGEKLFF. V is TRBV20-1 and J is TRBJ1-4, with D maybe TRBD1 (5 bases). V dropped 6 bases and J dropped 8 bases, with 13 bases sitting between them. CDR3 size: 12 residues. Germline loops: CDR1 DFQATT, CDR2 SNEGSKA (reference sequence).

This clonotype was seen repeatedly, ten times or more. V usage is TRBV20-1 and J usage is TRBJ2-7; 8 bases are shared with TRBD2. This CDR3 is built from 13 residues. V trimming: 6 bases; J trimming: 6 bases; junction bases outside the gene matches: 10. From germline, CDR1 is DFQATT and CDR2 SNEGSKA (reference sequence). The CDR3 here is CSAAGGTYGEQYF. CDR3 in DNA: TGCAGTGCCGCGGGAGGAACGTACGGCGAGCAGTACTTC.